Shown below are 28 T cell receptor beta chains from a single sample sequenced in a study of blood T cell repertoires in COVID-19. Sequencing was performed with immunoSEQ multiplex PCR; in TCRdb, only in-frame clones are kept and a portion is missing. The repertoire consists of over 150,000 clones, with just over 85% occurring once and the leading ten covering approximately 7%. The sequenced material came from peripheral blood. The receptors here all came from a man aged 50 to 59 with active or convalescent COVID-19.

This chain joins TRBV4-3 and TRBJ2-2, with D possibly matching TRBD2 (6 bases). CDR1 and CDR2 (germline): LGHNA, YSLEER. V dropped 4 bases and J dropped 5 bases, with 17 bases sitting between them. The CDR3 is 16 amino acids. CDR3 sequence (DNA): TGCGCCAGCAGCCCCGGACTAAGTGGGGGAACCGGGGAGCTGTTTTTT. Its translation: CASSPGLSGGTGELFF.

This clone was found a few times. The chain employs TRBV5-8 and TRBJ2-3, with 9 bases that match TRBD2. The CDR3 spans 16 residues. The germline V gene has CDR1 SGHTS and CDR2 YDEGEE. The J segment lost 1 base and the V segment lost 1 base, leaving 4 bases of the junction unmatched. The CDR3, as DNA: TGTGCCAGCAGCTTGCTGCGGGGGGGCCGCACAGATACGCAGTATTTT. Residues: CASSLLRGGRTDTQYF.

This CDR3 is CASRTGQGAAYEQYF. The CDR3 DNA sequence: TGTGCCAGCAGGACAGGACAGGGGGCGGCCTACGAGCAGTACTTC. The chain has TRBV6-6 and TRBJ2-7; 11 positions agree with TRBD1. Germline values: CDR1 MNHNY, CDR2 SVGAGI (reference sequence). After removal of 6 bases from V and 2 bases from J, the junction contained 6 bases not matched to a gene. The CDR3 totals 15 residues.

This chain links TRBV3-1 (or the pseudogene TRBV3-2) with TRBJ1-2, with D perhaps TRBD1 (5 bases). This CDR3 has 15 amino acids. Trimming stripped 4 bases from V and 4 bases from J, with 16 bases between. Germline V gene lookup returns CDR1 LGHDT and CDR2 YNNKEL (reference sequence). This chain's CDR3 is CASSPKGRGSYGYTF. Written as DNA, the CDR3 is TGTGCCAGCAGCCCCAAAGGGAGGGGAAGCTATGGCTACACCTTC.

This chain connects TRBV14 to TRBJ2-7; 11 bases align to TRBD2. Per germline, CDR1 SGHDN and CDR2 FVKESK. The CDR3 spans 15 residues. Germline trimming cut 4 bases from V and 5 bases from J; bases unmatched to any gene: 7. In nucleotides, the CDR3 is TGTGCCAGCAGCCGGGCACTAGCGGGAGACGACGAGCAGTACTTC. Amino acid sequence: CASSRALAGDDEQYF.

CDR3 amino acids: CAISESVETQYF. The CDR3 bases are TGTGCCATCAGTGAATCGGTAGAGACCCAGTACTTC. The rearrangement joins TRBV10-3 to TRBJ2-5, with unresolved D. Germline CDR1 reads ENHRY; CDR2 reads SYGVKD. The CDR3 runs 12 residues. V gave up 3 bases and J gave up 4 bases, with 6 bases separating them.

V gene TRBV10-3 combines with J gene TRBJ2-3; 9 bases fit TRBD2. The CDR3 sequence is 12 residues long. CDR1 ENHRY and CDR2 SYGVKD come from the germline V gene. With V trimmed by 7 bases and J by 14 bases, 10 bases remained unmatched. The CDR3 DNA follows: TGTGCCATCACGGGAATAGCGGGAGTACTGTATTTT. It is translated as CAITGIAGVLYF.

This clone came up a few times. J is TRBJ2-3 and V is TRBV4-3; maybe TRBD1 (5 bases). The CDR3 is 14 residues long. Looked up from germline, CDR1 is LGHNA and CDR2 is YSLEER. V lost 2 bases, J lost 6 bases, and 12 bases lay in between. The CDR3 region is CASSQRGTGDTQYF. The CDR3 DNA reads TGCGCCAGCAGCCAAAGGGGTACTGGGGATACGCAGTATTTT.

The CDR3 sequence is CASSHLGSHSGANVLTF. In DNA, the CDR3 is TGTGCCAGCAGCCATCTGGGGAGCCACTCTGGGGCCAACGTCCTGACTTTC. V and J are TRBV16 and TRBJ2-6; a possible D gene is TRBD2 (5 bases). CDR1 is KGHSY, CDR2 FQNENV, per germline. This CDR3 is built from 17 residues. V was shortened by 3 bases and J by 0 bases, with 12 bases between the two germline ends.

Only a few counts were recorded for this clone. This chain's CDR3 is CASSQDRRGTEAFF. The DNA of the CDR3 is TGTGCCAGCAGCCAAGACCGAAGGGGCACTGAAGCTTTCTTT. The chain couples TRBV3-1 (or the pseudogene TRBV3-2) to TRBJ1-1; D perhaps matches TRBD1 (5 bases). Trimming left V 0 bases short and J 4 bases short, with 9 bases between. The CDR3 is 14 amino acids. Germline CDR1 and CDR2: LGHDT and YNNKEL (reference sequence).

CDR3 bases: TGTGCCAGTGCGGGGTGGGGTAGGTCCTACAATGAGCAGTTCTTC. This gives the protein CASAGWGRSYNEQFF. The chain uses TRBV6-5 and TRBJ2-1; a possible D gene is TRBD2 (6 bases). There are 15 residues in the CDR3. Germline CDR1 MNHEY, CDR2 SVGAGI. Trimming pared 9 bases from V and 1 base from J, leaving 16 bases between.

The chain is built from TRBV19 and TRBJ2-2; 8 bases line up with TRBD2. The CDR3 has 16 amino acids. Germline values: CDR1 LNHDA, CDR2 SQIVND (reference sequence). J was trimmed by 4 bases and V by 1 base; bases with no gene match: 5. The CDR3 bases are TGTGCCAGTAGTATAGCGGGCGGGGGGACCACCGGGGAGCTGTTTTTT. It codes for CASSIAGGGTTGELFF.

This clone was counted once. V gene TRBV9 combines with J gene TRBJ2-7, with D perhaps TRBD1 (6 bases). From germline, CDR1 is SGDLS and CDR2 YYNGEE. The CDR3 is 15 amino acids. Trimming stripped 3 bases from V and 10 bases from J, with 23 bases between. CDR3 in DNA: TGTGCCAGCAGCGCAAAGGCCACTCCGACAGGCTCCCAGTACTTC. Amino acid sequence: CASSAKATPTGSQYF.

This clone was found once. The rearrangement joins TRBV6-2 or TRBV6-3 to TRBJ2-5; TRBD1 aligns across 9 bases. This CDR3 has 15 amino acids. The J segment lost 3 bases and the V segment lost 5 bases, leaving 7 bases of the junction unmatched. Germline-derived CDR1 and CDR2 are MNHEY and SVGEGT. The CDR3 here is CASSTYGTGKETQYF. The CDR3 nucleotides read TGTGCCAGCAGTACCTACGGGACAGGGAAAGAGACCCAGTACTTC.

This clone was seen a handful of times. The CDR3: CASSLSPDINYGYTF. The CDR3 nucleotides are TGTGCCAGCAGCTTAAGTCCGGACATTAACTATGGCTACACCTTC. The chain uses TRBV7-2 and TRBJ1-2, with D possibly being TRBD1 (5 bases). V was pared by 2 bases and J by 1 base, with 11 bases between. Germline lookup yields CDR1 SGHTA and CDR2 FQGNSA. The CDR3 covers 15 residues.

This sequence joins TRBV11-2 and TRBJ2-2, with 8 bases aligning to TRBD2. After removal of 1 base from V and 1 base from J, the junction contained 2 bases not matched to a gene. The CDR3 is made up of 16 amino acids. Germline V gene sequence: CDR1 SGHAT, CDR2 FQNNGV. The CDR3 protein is CASSLVLAGNTGELFF. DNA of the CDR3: TGTGCCAGCAGCTTAGTCCTAGCGGGGAACACCGGGGAGCTGTTTTTT.

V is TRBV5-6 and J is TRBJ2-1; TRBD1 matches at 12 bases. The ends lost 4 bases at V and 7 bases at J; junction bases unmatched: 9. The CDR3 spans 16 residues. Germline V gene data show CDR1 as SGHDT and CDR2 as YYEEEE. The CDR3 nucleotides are TGTGCCAGCAGCCCCCCCTGGGACAGGGGGCAAAATGAGCAGTTCTTC. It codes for CASSPPWDRGQNEQFF.

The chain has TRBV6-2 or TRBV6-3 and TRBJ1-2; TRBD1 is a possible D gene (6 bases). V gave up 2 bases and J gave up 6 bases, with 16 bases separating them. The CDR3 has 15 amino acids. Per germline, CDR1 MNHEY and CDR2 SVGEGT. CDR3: CASSYIWLQGDGYTF. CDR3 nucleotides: TGTGCCAGCAGTTACATTTGGTTACAGGGTGATGGCTACACCTTC.

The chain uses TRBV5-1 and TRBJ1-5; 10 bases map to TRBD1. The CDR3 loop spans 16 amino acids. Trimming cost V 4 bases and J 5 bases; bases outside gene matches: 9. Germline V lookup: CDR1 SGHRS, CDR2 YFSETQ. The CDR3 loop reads CASSTGTGVNDQPQHF. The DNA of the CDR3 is TGCGCCAGCAGCACCGGGACAGGGGTGAACGATCAGCCCCAGCATTTT.

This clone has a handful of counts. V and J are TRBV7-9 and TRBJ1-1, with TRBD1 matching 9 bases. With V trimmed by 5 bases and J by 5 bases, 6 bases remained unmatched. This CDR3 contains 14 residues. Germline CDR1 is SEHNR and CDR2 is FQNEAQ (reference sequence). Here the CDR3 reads CASSQGQGWTEAFF. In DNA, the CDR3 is TGTGCCAGCAGCCAAGGACAGGGGTGGACTGAAGCTTTCTTT.

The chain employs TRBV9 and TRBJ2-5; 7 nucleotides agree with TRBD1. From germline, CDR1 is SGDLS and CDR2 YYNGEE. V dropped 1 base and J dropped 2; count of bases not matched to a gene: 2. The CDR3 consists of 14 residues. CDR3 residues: CASSVPGQQETQYF. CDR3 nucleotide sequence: TGTGCCAGCAGCGTACCGGGACAGCAAGAGACCCAGTACTTC.

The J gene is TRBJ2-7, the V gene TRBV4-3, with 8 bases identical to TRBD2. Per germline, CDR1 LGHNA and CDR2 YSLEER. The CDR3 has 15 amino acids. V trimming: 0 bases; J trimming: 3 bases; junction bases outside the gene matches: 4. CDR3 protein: CASSQDSSGGYEQYF. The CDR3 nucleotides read TGCGCCAGCAGCCAAGATTCAAGCGGGGGCTACGAGCAGTACTTC.

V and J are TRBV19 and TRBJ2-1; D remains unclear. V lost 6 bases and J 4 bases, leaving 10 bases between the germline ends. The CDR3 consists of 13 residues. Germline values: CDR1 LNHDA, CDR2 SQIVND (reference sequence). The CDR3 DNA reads TGTGCCAGTAGCCCGGGTACATACAATGAGCAGTTCTTC. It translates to CASSPGTYNEQFF.

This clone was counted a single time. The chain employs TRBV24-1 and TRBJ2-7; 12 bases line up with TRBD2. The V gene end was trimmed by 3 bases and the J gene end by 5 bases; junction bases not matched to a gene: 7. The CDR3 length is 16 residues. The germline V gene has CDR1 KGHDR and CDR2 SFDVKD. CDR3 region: CATSDPASGRADEQYF. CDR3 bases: TGTGCCACCAGTGATCCAGCTAGCGGGAGGGCCGACGAGCAGTACTTC.

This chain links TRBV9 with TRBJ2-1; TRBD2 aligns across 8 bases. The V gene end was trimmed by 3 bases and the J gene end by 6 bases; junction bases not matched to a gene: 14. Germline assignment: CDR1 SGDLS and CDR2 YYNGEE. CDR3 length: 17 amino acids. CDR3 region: CASSAPKSGRLANEQFF. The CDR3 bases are TGTGCCAGCAGCGCCCCTAAGAGCGGGAGACTTGCCAATGAGCAGTTCTTC.

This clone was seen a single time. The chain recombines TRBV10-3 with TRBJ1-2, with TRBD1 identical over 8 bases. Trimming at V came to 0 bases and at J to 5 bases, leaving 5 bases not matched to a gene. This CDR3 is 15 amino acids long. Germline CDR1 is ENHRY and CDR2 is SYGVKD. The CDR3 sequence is CAISESGTGLYGYTF. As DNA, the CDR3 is TGTGCCATCAGTGAGTCAGGGACAGGACTATATGGCTACACCTTC.

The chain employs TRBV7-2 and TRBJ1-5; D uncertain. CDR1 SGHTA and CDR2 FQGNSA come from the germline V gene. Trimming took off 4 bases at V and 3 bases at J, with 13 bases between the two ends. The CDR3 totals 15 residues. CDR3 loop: CASSSHGGNNQPQHF. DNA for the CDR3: TGTGCCAGCAGCTCCCACGGCGGAAACAATCAGCCCCAGCATTTT. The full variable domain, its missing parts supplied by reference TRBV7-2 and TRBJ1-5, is GAGVSQSPSNKVTEKGKDVELRCDPISGHTALYWYRQSLGQGLEFLIYFQGNSAPDKSGLPSDRFSAERTGGSVSTLTIQRTQQEDSAVYLCASSSHGGNNQPQHFGDGTRLSIL.

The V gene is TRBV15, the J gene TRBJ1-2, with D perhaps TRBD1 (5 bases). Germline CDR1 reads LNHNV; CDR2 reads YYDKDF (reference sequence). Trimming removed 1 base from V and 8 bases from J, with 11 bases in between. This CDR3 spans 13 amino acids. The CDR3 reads CATSRGREAGYTF. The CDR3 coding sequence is TGTGCCACCAGCAGAGGCAGGGAGGCGGGCTACACCTTC.